Listed below are T cell receptor beta chains from one sample, sequenced in a study of blood T cell repertoires in COVID-19. The table came from immunoSEQ multiplex PCR; TCRdb's copy has only in-frame clones and leaves some out. The sample holds about 100,000 clones, 79% seen once. Sequenced sample: peripheral blood. Receptor source: a woman aged 80 or older with active or convalescent COVID-19. The CDR3 runs from the conserved cysteine through the conserved F or W.

>TRBV5-6|TRBJ2-7
CASTIAGYEQYF
>TRBV18|TRBJ1-3
CASSPRDGILEGNTIYF
>TRBV30|TRBJ1-2
CAWSVYTGGYGYTF
>TRBV6-5|TRBJ1-2
CASRPQGFDGYTF
>TRBV7-2|TRBJ2-1
CASSFSGGTYNEQFF
>TRBV6-5|TRBJ1-3
CASRSGTASGNTIYF
>TRBV5-1|TRBJ1-1
CASSLGGTANTEAFF
>TRBV7-6|TRBJ2-7
CASSLGRGLPYEQYF
>TRBV5-1|TRBJ2-7
CASRSQREGSYEQYF
>TRBV5-4|TRBJ1-5
CASSIDRGNQPQHF
>TRBV4-1|TRBJ1-2
CASSHPGVEGYGYTF
>TRBV5-1|TRBJ1-3
CASSLAAVGSTIYF
>TRBV4-3|TRBJ1-2
CASSQDLLNYGYTF
>TRBV5-1|TRBJ2-7
CASSWGPGLAAEQYF
>TRBV2|TRBJ1-1
CASSGGGRGGAVEAFF
>TRBV29-1|TRBJ1-1
CSGNQGKAEAFF
>TRBV19|TRBJ1-1
CASGPGPTEAFF
>TRBV5-1|TRBJ2-3
CASSSGLAGAGGTDTQYF
>TRBV27|TRBJ2-1
CASSFTREHEQFF
>TRBV29-1|TRBJ2-1
CSGWEGHGTDEQFF
>TRBV5-8|TRBJ1-2
CASSSGWMANYGYTF
>TRBV6-5|TRBJ1-5
CASKYPGGVHQPQHF
>TRBV5-1|TRBJ1-1
CASSWGDRPNTEAFF
>TRBV5-6|TRBJ2-3
CASRGLNTDTQYF
>TRBV19|TRBJ2-5
CASSIDGGLGQETQYF
>TRBV7-3|TRBJ1-4
CASSAQGERNEKLFF
>TRBV18|TRBJ2-3
CASSPLGSTSTDTQYF
>TRBV5-1|TRBJ2-2
CASSPGTSGGTGELFF
>TRBV15|TRBJ2-1
CATSNHLGLPFF
>TRBV10-2|TRBJ2-7
CASSDPGTGRAYEQYF
>TRBV5-8|TRBJ1-5
CASSLRGRSNQPQHF
>TRBV5-1|TRBJ2-5
CASSLVGVEETQYF
>TRBV7-2|TRBJ2-1
CASSLDGYNEQFF
>TRBV14|TRBJ2-1
CASSLGTGTYNEQFF
>TRBV10-3|TRBJ2-1
CAISGLADEQFF
>TRBV2|TRBJ2-7
CASTPDLGGEQYF
>TRBV7-9|TRBJ2-6
CASSLNTLVLTF
>TRBV4-2|TRBJ2-1
CASSRGMTDEQFF
>TRBV14|TRBJ2-2
CASSRKRTGRTGELFF
>TRBV24-1|TRBJ1-5
CATSDGTGPQHF
>TRBV7-6|TRBJ2-5
CASSRTGGETQYF
>TRBV5-1|TRBJ2-1
CASSFTSGMGREQFF
>TRBV28|TRBJ1-2
CASSAGGGYTF
>TRBV18|TRBJ2-1
CASSPRGGGGFSYNEQFF
>TRBV5-1|TRBJ2-1
CASSLVLGKDIEQFF
>TRBV10-3|TRBJ1-6
CAISQQGGNSPLHF
>TRBV11-2|TRBJ2-5
CASSLIGTGAETQYF
>TRBV11-3|TRBJ2-2
CASSLVRTGDSGELFF
>TRBV5-1|TRBJ2-1
CASRTGLGEDEQFF
>TRBV7-9|TRBJ2-2
CASSFGGTGELFF
>TRBV5-1|TRBJ2-1
CASSFPQGSYNEQFF
>TRBV6-5|TRBJ1-2
CASSLGAGYYGYTF